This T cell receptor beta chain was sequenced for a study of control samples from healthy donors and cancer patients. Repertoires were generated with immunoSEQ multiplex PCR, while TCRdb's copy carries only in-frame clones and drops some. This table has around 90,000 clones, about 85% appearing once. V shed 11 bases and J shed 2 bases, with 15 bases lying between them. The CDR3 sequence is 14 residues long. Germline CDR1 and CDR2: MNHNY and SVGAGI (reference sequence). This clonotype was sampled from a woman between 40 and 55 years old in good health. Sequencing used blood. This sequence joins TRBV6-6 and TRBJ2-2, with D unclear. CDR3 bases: TGTGCCTGCCGAGTTGGGGTAAACACCGGGGAGCTGTTTTTT. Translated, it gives CACRVGVNTGELFF.